A selection of T cell receptor beta chains follows, all from one sample in a study of cytomegalovirus exposure and HLA in healthy donors. Sequencing used immunoSEQ multiplex PCR; TCRdb keeps in-frame clones, though not all of them. Of around 120,000 clones in the sample, 79% were seen once. The sample was PBMCs. Every receptor here comes from a man aged 30-40 years in good health and CMV-seropositive. CDR3s include the opening cysteine and the closing phenylalanine or tryptophan. Clone size appears in some rows only: once, few, many, or a class for an expanded clone.

J,V,size,length,CDR3
TRBJ2-5,TRBV4-2,NA,21,CASSQESWSGTSGRARETQYF
TRBJ1-5,TRBV7-2,NA,13,CASSFGSNQPQHF
TRBJ1-2,TRBV4-3,NA,17,CASSPRRGRGLPYGYTF
TRBJ1-2,TRBV30,NA,13,CACAAGQYYGYTF
TRBJ2-7,TRBV6-5,few,15,CASSYSHRGRDEQYF
TRBJ2-5,TRBV6-4,NA,15,CASSDLRSGEETQYF
TRBJ1-1,TRBV6-6,NA,15,CASSYSAGVNTEAFF
TRBJ1-2,TRBV7-8,NA,16,CASSFLWDRDDYGYTF
TRBJ1-1,TRBV27,NA,14,CASSFGGLDTEAFF
TRBJ2-7,TRBV7-6,NA,14,CASSMRDGTYEQYF
TRBJ1-1,TRBV4-2,NA,15,CASSQETSENTEAFF
TRBJ1-2,TRBV18,once,15,CASSNSGGWSYGYTF
TRBJ1-5,TRBV5-1,few,15,CASSSDPGGVQPQHF
TRBJ2-2,TRBV18,NA,17,CASSPAGGRKRTGELFF
TRBJ2-1,TRBV7-3,NA,16,CASSMTSARTRNEQFF
TRBJ1-5,TRBV6-5,NA,15,CASSYSGQADQPQHF
TRBJ1-5,TRBV2,NA,14,CASSEGLTNQPQHF
TRBJ1-2,TRBV5-6,NA,13,CASSAGQGSGYTF
TRBJ2-7,TRBV6-5,once,12,CASSYSTGEQYF
TRBJ1-1,TRBV11-2,NA,11,CASSLGWHAFF
TRBJ1-2,TRBV7-2,NA,13,CASSVDRNYGYTF
TRBJ2-7,TRBV27,once,15,CASSQNRFFSYEQYF
TRBJ2-3,TRBV29-1,NA,11,CSVGDLDTQYF
TRBJ2-6,TRBV7-3,NA,19,CASSLWPTGAGPGANVLTF
TRBJ2-7,TRBV6-6,NA,14,CASSYQSGVYEQYF
TRBJ2-3,TRBV5-1,once,14,CASARDRGPDTQYF
TRBJ2-5,TRBV6-1,once,17,CASSERLAGGLQETQYF
TRBJ1-2,TRBV10-3,NA,14,CAISDERESYGYTF
TRBJ2-1,TRBV13,NA,15,CASSLGSSGGYEQFF
TRBJ1-5,TRBV4-1,NA,16,CASSLPEGLSNQPQHF
TRBJ1-2,TRBV5-6,NA,16,CASSTEGWEGNYGYTF
TRBJ1-3,TRBV5-1,few,13,CASRPSSGNTIYF
TRBJ2-5,TRBV7-9,NA,17,CASRYDTGQNVQETQYF
TRBJ2-5,TRBV4-2,NA,16,CASSQDPGRHQETQYF
TRBJ1-1,TRBV5-1,NA,14,CASSPDRQVTEAFF
TRBJ2-3,TRBV4-2,once,14,CASTTTGGADTQYF
NA,TRBV6-1,NA,14,CASRGTGQNYEQYF
TRBJ1-2,TRBV11-2,NA,11,CASGKGGGYTF
TRBJ1-6,TRBV7-4,NA,13,CANTTGLGSPLHF
TRBJ1-6,TRBV7-2,once,13,CASSRNYNSPLHF
TRBJ2-4,TRBV28,NA,17,CASSTSGGWWAKNIQYF
TRBJ1-5,TRBV19,NA,15,CASSMGQGGGQPQHF
TRBJ2-7,TRBV19,NA,15,CASSIRVAGLAEQYF
TRBJ1-5,TRBV2,NA,15,CASRRMGGGNQPQHF
NA,TRBV20-1,NA,11,CSGDRGHEQYF
TRBJ2-7,TRBV29-1,NA,14,CSVEFGALRDEQYF